This T cell receptor (beta chain) originates from a study of cytomegalovirus exposure and HLA in healthy donors. About the study: Sequencing of 180 million or so T cells in an earlier analysis found roughly 120 million unique TCR beta sequences. Study-wide findings and caveats: Cytomegalovirus status was reportedly diagnosed by the classifier with high specificity and sensitivity. The study labeled 150 to 200 TCR beta chains cytomegalovirus-associated.

Details on this clone: Its antigen is not known.

The PCR had 60 Vbeta and 13 Jbeta primers. The method was immunoSEQ multiplex PCR; TCRdb's version includes in-frame clones alone and lacks a portion of them. The sample shows under 250,000 clones, over 70% of them seen only once. The ends were cut back, 6 bases at V and 2 bases at J, with 9 bases in the middle. This CDR3 contains 13 residues. Per the germline V gene, CDR1 is MNHNS and CDR2 is SASEGT. This clonotype was sampled from a woman aged 55-70 years in good health and CMV-seropositive. What was sequenced was PBMCs. The genes are TRBV6-1 and TRBJ2-3; no clear D. CDR3 bases: TGTGCCAGCAGAGCAGGATTCACAGATACGCAGTATTTT. This codes for CASRAGFTDTQYF.